The subject of this entry is one T cell receptor (beta chain). This record comes from a study of PD-L1 blockade in urothelial cancer. CDR1 and CDR2 from the germline V gene are MNHNS and SASEGT. This CDR3 spans 14 amino acids. The V and J ends lost 0 bases and 0 bases respectively, with 6 bases between them. The table came from immunoSEQ multiplex PCR; TCRdb's copy has only in-frame clones and leaves some out. The repertoire holds about 38,000 clones, with around nine tenths as singletons. Sequenced material: PBMCs, taken around atezolizumab (anti-PD-L1) treatment. The chain carries TRBV6-1 and TRBJ2-7; no definite D call. This TCR was sampled from a man in his 60s with urothelial cancer. The CDR3 reads CASSEAPVSYEQYF. The DNA for the CDR3 is TGTGCCAGCAGTGAAGCGCCGGTCTCCTACGAGCAGTACTTC.